A single sample is the source of the 14 T cell receptor beta chains below, sequenced in a study of cytomegalovirus exposure and HLA in healthy donors. PCR was performed using 60 Vbeta and 13 Jbeta primers. The table came from immunoSEQ multiplex PCR; TCRdb's copy has only in-frame clones and leaves some out. The sample holds under 200,000 clones, around 76% seen once. Specimen: PBMCs. These receptors came from a man younger than 45 in good health and CMV-seronegative.

This clone was seen once. The V call is TRBV28, the J call TRBJ1-4; D gene unclear. The CDR3 has 13 amino acids. With 1 base removed from V and 8 bases from J, the gap between germline ends came to 8 bases. Germline-derived CDR1 and CDR2 are MDHEN and SYDVKM. The CDR3 is CASSLFGGEKLFF. The CDR3 nucleotides are TGTGCCAGCAGTTTATTCGGAGGGGAAAAACTGTTTTTT.

V gene TRBV5-4 combines with J gene TRBJ2-2; TRBD2 matches 9 bases. V trimming: 0 bases; J trimming: 4 bases; junction bases outside the gene matches: 4. CDR3 length: 16 residues. Looked up from germline, CDR1 is SGHNT and CDR2 is YYREEE (reference sequence). Here the CDR3 reads CASSLGSGRPTGELFF. The CDR3 coding sequence is TGTGCCAGCAGCTTGGGGAGCGGGAGGCCCACCGGGGAGCTGTTTTTT.

The chain combines TRBV15 with TRBJ1-2; D remains ambiguous. The CDR3 loop spans 17 amino acids. Germline V lookup: CDR1 LNHNV, CDR2 YYDKDF (reference sequence). Deletions cut 0 bases from V and 1 base from J, with 15 bases between. Written as DNA, the CDR3 is TGTGCCACCAGCAGAGATCGGAGTATTGCCTTTAACTATGGCTACACCTTC. The encoded protein is CATSRDRSIAFNYGYTF.

About this clone itself: A junction boundary mismatches the germline segment, possibly from a read error. This CDR3 is also generated by other DNA sequences in the sample. V gene TRBV15 combines with J gene TRBJ2-7; maybe TRBD2 (6 bases). This CDR3 region has 16 residues. The V gene's germline CDR1 is LNHNV and CDR2 YYDKDF (reference sequence). CDR3 amino acids: CATSRDHQGGSYEQYF. In DNA, the CDR3 is TGTGCCACCAGTAGAGATCACCAGGGAGGATCCTACGAGCAGTACTTC.

The chain links TRBV11-2 to TRBJ2-7, with TRBD2 identical over 10 bases. This CDR3 comprises 17 residues. Per germline, CDR1 SGHAT and CDR2 FQNNGV. Trimming at V came to 1 base and at J to 5 bases, leaving 11 bases not matched to a gene. The CDR3 DNA is TGTGCCAGCAGCTTAGGTTCTCTAGCGGGAGCCCCGGACGAGCAGTACTTC. This codes for CASSLGSLAGAPDEQYF.

This chain connects TRBV5-1 to TRBJ1-2; TRBD1 matches 8 bases. Germline V lookup: CDR1 SGHRS, CDR2 YFSETQ. This CDR3 has 14 amino acids. V shed 4 bases, J shed 8 bases, and the junction held 10 bases outside the gene matches. The CDR3: CASSAYLDRGGYTF. The CDR3 coding sequence is TGCGCCAGCAGCGCCTACCTCGACAGGGGAGGCTACACCTTC.

The table lists this clone with a count of one. This sequence joins TRBV6-5 and TRBJ1-1; the match to TRBD1 covers 8 bases. Germline V gene data show CDR1 as MNHEY and CDR2 as SVGAGI. V lost 6 bases to trimming and J lost 4 bases; unmatched junction nucleotides: 4. The CDR3 is made up of 13 amino acids. The CDR3 reads CASRAGGGTEAFF. The DNA for the CDR3 is TGTGCCAGCAGAGCAGGGGGCGGCACTGAAGCTTTCTTT.

The chain couples TRBV2 to TRBJ2-7; D remains unclear. This CDR3 is 13 amino acids long. Germline loops: CDR1 SNHLY, CDR2 FYNNEI. V gave up 3 bases and J gave up 4 bases, with 10 bases separating them. CDR3 nucleotide sequence: TGTGCCAGCAGTGACGTTGGGCGATACGAGCAGTACTTC. Its protein product is CASSDVGRYEQYF. Based on the CDR3 plus reference TRBV2 and TRBJ2-7, the full variable domain is EPEVTQTPSHQVTQMGQEVILRCVPISNHLYFYWYRQILGQKVEFLVSFYNNEISEKSEIFDDQFSVERPDGSNFTLKIRSTKLEDSAMYFCASSDVGRYEQYFGPGTRLTVT.

This chain connects TRBV13 to TRBJ2-1; 7 bases map to TRBD2. The CDR3 has 16 residues. V dropped 7 bases and J dropped 7; count of bases not matched to a gene: 16. Germline CDR1 reads PRHDT; CDR2 reads FYEKMQ (reference sequence). The CDR3 reads CASTEGGPMSGNEQFF. CDR3 DNA: TGTGCCAGCACGGAGGGAGGGCCAATGAGCGGGAATGAGCAGTTCTTC.

V is TRBV5-6 and J is TRBJ1-5, with 7 bases lining up with TRBD1. V lost 1 base and J lost 0; bases outside the gene matches: 10. Germline CDR1 reads SGHDT; CDR2 reads YYEEEE. The CDR3 totals 18 residues. The CDR3 loop reads CASSLWGQPSYSNQPQHF. CDR3 DNA sequence: TGTGCCAGCAGCTTGTGGGGACAGCCCTCCTATAGCAATCAGCCCCAGCATTTT.

The rearrangement uses TRBV11-3 and TRBJ1-3; tentative D call: TRBD1 (5 bases). Germline CDR1 is SGHNT and CDR2 is YENEEA. V was pared by 5 bases and J by 7 bases, with 15 bases between. The CDR3 consists of 14 residues. CDR3 sequence reads: CASSTGLQDNTIYF. The CDR3 bases are TGTGCCAGCAGCACGGGACTCCAGGACAACACCATATATTTT.

This chain joins TRBV9 and TRBJ1-4; 10 nucleotides agree with TRBD1. This CDR3 spans 16 amino acids. V shed 0 bases and J 8 bases; nucleotides not matched to a gene: 7. Germline CDR1 reads SGDLS; CDR2 reads YYNGEE. Here the CDR3 DNA reads TGTGCCAGCAGCGTAGATGCCGGGACAGGGGAGGAAAAACTGTTTTTT. Protein sequence: CASSVDAGTGEEKLFF.

The V gene is TRBV7-9, the J gene TRBJ2-1, with 12 positions matching TRBD2. The CDR3 length is 18 residues. CDR1 SEHNR and CDR2 FQNEAQ come from the germline V gene (reference sequence). With 5 bases clipped from V and 5 bases from J, the junction kept 13 bases outside the gene matches. The chain's CDR3 is CASSLPPRLAGVHNEQFF. In DNA form, the CDR3 reads TGTGCCAGCAGCCTTCCCCCCCGACTAGCGGGAGTCCACAATGAGCAGTTCTTC.

V usage is TRBV2 and J usage is TRBJ2-7; 9 bases map to TRBD1. The CDR3 has 14 amino acids. Germline V gene sequence: CDR1 SNHLY, CDR2 FYNNEI. The junction had 9 bases not matched to a gene; V was cut back by 6 bases and J by 6 bases. The DNA for the CDR3 is TGTGCCAGCAGAACCGGGACAGGGCCTGGCGAGCAGTACTTC. Encoded protein: CASRTGTGPGEQYF.